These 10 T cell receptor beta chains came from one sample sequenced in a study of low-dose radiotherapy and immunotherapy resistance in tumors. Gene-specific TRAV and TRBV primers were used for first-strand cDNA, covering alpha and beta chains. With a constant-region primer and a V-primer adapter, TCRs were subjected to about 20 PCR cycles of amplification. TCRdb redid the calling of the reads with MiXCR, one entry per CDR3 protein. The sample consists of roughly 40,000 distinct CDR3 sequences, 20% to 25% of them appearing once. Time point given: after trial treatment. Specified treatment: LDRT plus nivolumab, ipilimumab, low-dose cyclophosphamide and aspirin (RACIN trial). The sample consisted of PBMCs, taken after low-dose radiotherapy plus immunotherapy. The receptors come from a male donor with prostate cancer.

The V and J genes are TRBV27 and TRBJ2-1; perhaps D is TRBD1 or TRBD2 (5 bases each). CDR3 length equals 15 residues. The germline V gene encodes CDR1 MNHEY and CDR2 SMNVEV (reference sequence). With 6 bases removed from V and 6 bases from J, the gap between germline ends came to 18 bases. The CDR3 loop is CASSPVGTQVNEQFF. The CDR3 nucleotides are TGTGCCAGCAGCCCCGTTGGGACCCAAGTCAATGAGCAGTTCTTC.

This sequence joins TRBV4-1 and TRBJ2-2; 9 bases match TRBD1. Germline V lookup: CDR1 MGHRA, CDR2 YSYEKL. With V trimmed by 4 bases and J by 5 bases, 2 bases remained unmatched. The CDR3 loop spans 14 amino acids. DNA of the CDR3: TGCGCCAGCAGCCGACAGGGGGAAACCGGGGAGCTGTTTTTT. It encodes CASSRQGETGELFF.

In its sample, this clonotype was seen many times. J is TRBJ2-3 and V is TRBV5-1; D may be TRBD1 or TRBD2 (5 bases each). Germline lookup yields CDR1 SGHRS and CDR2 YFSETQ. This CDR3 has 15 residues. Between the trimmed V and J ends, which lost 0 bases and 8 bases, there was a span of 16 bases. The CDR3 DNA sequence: TGCGCCAGCAGCTTGGGGACTGGGGGTGACTCTACGCAGTATTTT. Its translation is CASSLGTGGDSTQYF.

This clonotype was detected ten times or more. The CDR3 DNA follows: TGTGCCAGCAGCCAAGAGCAACGCTCGAACACTGAAGCTTTCTTT. Translation: CASSQEQRSNTEAFF. The chain carries TRBV7-9 and TRBJ1-1; D gene ambiguous. CDR1 is SEHNR, CDR2 FQNEAQ, per germline (reference sequence). CDR3 length: 15 residues. Trimming removed 5 bases at V and 1 base at J, with 14 bases between.

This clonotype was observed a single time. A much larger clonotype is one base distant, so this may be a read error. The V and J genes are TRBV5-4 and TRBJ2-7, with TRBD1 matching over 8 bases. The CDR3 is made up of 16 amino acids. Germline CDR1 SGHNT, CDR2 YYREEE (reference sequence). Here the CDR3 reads CVSSSSRAGGAGEQYF. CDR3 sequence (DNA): TGTGTCAGCAGCTCCTCCCGGGCAGGGGGCGCGGGGGAGCAGTACTTC.

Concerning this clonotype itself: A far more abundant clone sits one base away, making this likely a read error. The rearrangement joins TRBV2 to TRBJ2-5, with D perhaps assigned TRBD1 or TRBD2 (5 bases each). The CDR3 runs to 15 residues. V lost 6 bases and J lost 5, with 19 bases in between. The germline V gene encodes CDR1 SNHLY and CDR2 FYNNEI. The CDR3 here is CASSFGAGSQETQYF. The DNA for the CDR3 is TGTGCCAGCAGCTTCGGGGCAGGGTCCCAGGAGACCCAGTACTTC.

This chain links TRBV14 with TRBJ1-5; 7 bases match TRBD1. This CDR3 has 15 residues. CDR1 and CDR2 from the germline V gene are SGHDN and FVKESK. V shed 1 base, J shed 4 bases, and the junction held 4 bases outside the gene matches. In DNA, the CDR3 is TGTGCCAGCAGCCAAGCAACAGGGGCTAATCAGCCCCAGCATTTT. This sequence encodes CASSQATGANQPQHF.

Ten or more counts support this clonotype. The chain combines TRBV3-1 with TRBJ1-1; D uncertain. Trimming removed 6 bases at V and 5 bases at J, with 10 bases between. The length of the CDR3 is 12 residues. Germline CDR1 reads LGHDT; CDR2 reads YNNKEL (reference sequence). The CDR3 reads CASSRYQTEAFF. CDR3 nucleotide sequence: TGTGCCAGCAGTCGGTATCAGACTGAAGCTTTCTTT.

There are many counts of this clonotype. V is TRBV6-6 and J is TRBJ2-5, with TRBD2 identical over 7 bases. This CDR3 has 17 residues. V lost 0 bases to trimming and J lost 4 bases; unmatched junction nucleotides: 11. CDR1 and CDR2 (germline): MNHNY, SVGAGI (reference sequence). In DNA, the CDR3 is TGTGCCAGCAGTTACTCCTCGAGCGCGGGAGCTTCAGAGACCCAGTACTTC. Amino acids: CASSYSSSAGASETQYF.

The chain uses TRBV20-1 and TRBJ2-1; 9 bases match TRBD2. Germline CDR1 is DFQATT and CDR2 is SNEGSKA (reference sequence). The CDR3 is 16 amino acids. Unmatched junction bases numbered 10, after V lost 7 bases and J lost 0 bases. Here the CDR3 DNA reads TGCAGTGTAGGCGCGGGGGGGCGACACTCCTACAATGAGCAGTTCTTC. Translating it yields CSVGAGGRHSYNEQFF.